Listed below are T cell receptor beta chains from one sample, sequenced in a study of identical twins. TCRdb fed the 5' RACE reads into MiXCR, producing one record per CDR3 protein. Among roughly 770,000 distinct CDR3 sequences, 15% to 20% were seen once, and the ten largest hold approximately 14%. The same sample was also studied in work on T cells expressing NK-cell markers.

Sequencing was carried out using PBMCs. The origin of the receptors is a woman younger than 30 in good health. Both conserved end residues are trimmed from each CDR3.

v_gene	j_gene	CDR3aa
TRBV27	TRBJ2-7	ASSLTGGVIYEQY
TRBV3-1	TRBJ1-1	ASSPQDGWGF
TRBV7-2	TRBJ2-1	ASSLVWEGGNEQF
TRBV3-1	TRBJ1-1	ASSQDIGRSRAF
TRBV20-1	TRBJ2-3	SAGTPTSTDTQY
TRBV7-2	TRBJ2-5	ASSLAVVAYWETQY
TRBV10-3	TRBJ2-4	ATSDREGAKNIQY
TRBV5-4	TRBJ1-2	ASSLQNYGYT
TRBV12-3/TRBV12-4	TRBJ2-5	ASSLRTIQETQY
TRBV6-5	TRBJ1-1	ASSYGVMNTEAF
TRBV10-3	TRBJ2-5	ATLDSGRPRAQETQY
TRBV12-3/TRBV12-4	TRBJ2-7	ASSLSASPGLEQY
TRBV5-1	TRBJ2-2	ASSLTDGRGAGELF
TRBV12-3/TRBV12-4	TRBJ1-6	ASSRGITGFSPLH
TRBV6-5	TRBJ2-1	ASSYPPGPEQF
TRBV5-6	TRBJ1-3	ASSLVEGRGNTIY
TRBV6-2/TRBV6-3	TRBJ2-5	ASSGFWGRTKEETQY
TRBV14	TRBJ2-7	ASSQGTGEQY
TRBV20-1	TRBJ2-1	SARGTGSVFAQF
TRBV12-3/TRBV12-4	TRBJ1-5	ASSLVGGGPQH
TRBV7-2	TRBJ1-5	ASSLSGFNQPQH
TRBV9	TRBJ2-1	ASSVDRDEQF
TRBV20-1	TRBJ2-3	SARLAGVVGTQY
TRBV12-3/TRBV12-4	TRBJ2-4	ASSLGGARNIQY